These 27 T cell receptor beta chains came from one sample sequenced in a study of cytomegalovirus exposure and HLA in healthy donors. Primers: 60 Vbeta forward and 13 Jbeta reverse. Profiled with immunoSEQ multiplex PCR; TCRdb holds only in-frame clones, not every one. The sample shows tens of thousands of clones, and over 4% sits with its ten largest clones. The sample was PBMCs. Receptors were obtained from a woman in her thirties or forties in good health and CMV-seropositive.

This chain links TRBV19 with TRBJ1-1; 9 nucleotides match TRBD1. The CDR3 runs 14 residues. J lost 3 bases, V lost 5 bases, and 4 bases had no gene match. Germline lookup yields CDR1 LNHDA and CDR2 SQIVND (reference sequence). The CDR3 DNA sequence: TGTGCCAGTAGTTCGGGACAGGGCTACACTGAAGCTTTCTTT. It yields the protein CASSSGQGYTEAFF.

CDR3 coding DNA: TGTGCCAGCAGGAGACAAGAGGGCCAGCCCCAGCATTTT. This translates into CASRRQEGQPQHF. The chain recombines TRBV6-5 with TRBJ1-5; no clear D gene. V shed 6 bases and J shed 7 bases, with 13 bases lying between them. There are 13 residues in the CDR3. The germline V gene encodes CDR1 MNHEY and CDR2 SVGAGI.

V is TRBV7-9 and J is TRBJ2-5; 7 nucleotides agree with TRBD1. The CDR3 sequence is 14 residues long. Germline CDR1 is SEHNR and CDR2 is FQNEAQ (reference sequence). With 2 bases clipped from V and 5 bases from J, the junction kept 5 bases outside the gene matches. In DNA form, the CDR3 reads TGTGCCAGCAGCTTATTAGGGGGCCAGGAGACCCAGTACTTC. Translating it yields CASSLLGGQETQYF.

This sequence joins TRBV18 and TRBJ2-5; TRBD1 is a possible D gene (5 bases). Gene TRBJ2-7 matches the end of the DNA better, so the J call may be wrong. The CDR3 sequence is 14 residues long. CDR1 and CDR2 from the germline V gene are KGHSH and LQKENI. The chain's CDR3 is CASSPLGQGYEQYF. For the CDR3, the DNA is TGTGCCAGCTCACCACTAGGACAAGGTTACGAGCAGTACTTC.

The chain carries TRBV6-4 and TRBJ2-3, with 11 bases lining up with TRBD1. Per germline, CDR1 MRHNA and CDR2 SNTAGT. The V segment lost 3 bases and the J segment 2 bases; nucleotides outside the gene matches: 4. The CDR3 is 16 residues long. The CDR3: CASSEGQGAHTDTQYF. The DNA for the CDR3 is TGTGCCAGCAGTGAAGGACAGGGGGCACACACAGATACGCAGTATTTT.

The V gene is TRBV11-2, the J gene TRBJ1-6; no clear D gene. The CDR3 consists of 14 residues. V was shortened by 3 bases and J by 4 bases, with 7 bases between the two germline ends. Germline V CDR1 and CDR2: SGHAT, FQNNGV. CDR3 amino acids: CASSFTGYNSPLHF. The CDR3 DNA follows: TGTGCCAGCAGCTTCACGGGTTATAATTCACCCCTCCACTTT.

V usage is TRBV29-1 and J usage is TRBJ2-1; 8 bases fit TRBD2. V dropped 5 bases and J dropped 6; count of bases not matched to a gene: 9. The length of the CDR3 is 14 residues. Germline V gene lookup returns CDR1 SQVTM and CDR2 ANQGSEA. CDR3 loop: CSVRPTTSVNEQFF. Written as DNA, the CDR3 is TGCAGCGTTAGGCCCACGACTAGCGTCAATGAGCAGTTCTTC.

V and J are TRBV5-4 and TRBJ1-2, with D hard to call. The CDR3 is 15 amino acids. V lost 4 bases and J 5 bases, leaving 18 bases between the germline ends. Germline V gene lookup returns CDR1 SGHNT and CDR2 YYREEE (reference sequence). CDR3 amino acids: CASSTRFRRDYGYTF. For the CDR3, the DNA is TGTGCCAGCAGCACCCGGTTCCGCCGCGATTATGGCTACACCTTC.

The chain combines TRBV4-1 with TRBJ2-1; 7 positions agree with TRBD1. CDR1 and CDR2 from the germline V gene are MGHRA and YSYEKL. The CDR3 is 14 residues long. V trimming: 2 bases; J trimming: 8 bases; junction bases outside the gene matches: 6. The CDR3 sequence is CASSQSLGGHEQFF. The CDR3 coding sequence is TGCGCCAGCAGCCAATCCTTAGGGGGCCATGAGCAGTTCTTC.

The CDR3 loop reads CASSPPGIYEQYF. CDR3 nucleotides: TGTGCCAGCTCACCGCCGGGGATCTACGAGCAGTACTTC. The genes are TRBV18 and TRBJ2-7; D is possibly TRBD2 (5 bases). Per germline, CDR1 KGHSH and CDR2 LQKENI. This CDR3 contains 13 residues. V was cut by 3 bases and J by 3 bases, with 9 bases left in between.

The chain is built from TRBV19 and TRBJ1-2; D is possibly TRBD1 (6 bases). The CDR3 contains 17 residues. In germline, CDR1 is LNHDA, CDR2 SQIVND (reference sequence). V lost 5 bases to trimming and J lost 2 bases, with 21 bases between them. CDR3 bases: TGTGCCAGTAGTCTAACCTCCGGGACATATAAAAACTATGGCTACACCTTC. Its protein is CASSLTSGTYKNYGYTF.

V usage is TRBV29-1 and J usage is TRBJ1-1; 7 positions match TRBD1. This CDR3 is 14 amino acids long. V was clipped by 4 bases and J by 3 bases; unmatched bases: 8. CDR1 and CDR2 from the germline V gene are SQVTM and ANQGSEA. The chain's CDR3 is CSVGRAQGDTEAFF. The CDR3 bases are TGCAGCGTTGGGAGGGCCCAGGGGGACACTGAAGCTTTCTTT.

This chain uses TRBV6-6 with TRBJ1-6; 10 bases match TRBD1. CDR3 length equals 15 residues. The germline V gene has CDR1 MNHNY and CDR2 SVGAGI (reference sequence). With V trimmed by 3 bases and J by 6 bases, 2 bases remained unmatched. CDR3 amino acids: CASSYRDRGNSPLHF. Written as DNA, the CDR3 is TGTGCCAGCAGTTATAGGGACAGGGGTAATTCACCCCTCCACTTT.

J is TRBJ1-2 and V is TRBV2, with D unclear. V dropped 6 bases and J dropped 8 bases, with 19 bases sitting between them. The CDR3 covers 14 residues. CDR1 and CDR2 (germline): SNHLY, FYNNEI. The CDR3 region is CASRVRTHERGYTF. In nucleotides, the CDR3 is TGTGCCAGCAGGGTTCGGACTCACGAGAGGGGCTACACCTTC.

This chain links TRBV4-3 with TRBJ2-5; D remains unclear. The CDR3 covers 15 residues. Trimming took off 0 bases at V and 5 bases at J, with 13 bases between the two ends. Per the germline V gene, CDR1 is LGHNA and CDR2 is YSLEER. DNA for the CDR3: TGCGCCAGCAGCCAAGATCGGTTTAGAAATGAGACCCAGTACTTC. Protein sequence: CASSQDRFRNETQYF.

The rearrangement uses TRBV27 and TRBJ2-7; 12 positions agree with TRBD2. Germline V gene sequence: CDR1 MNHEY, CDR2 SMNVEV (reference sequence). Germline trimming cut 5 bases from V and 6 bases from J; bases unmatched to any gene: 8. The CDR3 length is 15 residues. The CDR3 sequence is CASSQTSGSGFEQYF. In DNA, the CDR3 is TGTGCCAGCAGTCAGACTAGCGGGAGTGGTTTCGAGCAGTACTTC.

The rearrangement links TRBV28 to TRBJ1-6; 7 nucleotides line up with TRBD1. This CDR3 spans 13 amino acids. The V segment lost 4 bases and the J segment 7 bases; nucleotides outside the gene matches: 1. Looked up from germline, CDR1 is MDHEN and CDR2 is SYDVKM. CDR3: CASSWGQNSPLHF. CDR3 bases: TGTGCCAGCAGTTGGGGACAGAATTCACCCCTCCACTTT.

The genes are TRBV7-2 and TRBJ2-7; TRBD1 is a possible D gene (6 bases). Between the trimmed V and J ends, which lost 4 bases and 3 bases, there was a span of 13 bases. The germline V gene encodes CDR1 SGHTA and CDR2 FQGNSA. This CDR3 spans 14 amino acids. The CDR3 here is CASSWLGQRYEQYF. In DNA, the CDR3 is TGTGCCAGCAGCTGGCTCGGACAGCGCTACGAGCAGTACTTC.

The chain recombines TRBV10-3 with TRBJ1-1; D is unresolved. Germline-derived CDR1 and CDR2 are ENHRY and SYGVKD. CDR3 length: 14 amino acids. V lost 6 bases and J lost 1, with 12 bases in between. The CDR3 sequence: CAISGEPPNTEAFF. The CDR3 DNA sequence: TGTGCCATCAGCGGGGAACCCCCGAACACTGAAGCTTTCTTT.

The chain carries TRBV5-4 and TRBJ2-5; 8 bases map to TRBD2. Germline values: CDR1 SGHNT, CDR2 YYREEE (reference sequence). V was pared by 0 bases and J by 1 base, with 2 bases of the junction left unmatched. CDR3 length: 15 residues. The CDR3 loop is CASSLGTSTQETQYF. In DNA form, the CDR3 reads TGTGCCAGCAGCTTGGGGACTAGCACCCAAGAGACCCAGTACTTC.

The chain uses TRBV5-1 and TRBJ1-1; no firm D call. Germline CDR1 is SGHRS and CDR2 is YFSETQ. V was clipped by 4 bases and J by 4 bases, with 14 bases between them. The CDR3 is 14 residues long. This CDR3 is CASSPAGSGTEAFF. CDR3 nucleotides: TGCGCCAGCAGCCCGGCTGGGTCGGGCACTGAAGCTTTCTTT.

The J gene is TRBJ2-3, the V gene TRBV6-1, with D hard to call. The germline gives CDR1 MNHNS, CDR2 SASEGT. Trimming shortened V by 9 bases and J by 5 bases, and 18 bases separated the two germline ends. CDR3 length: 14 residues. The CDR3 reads CASALGEALDTQYF. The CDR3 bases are TGTGCCAGTGCACTGGGTGAGGCCCTAGATACGCAGTATTTT.

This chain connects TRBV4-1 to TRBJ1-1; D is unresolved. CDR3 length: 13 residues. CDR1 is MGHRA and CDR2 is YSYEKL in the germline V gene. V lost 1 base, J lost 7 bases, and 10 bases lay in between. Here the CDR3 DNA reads TGCGCCAGCAGCCAAGTGGAGGGCGGTGAAGCTTTCTTT. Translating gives CASSQVEGGEAFF.

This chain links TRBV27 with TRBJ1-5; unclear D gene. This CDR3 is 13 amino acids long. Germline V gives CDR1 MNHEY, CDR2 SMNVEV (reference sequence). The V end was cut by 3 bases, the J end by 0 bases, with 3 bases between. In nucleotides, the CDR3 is TGTGCCAGCAGTTTTAGTAGCAATCAGCCCCAGCATTTT. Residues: CASSFSSNQPQHF.

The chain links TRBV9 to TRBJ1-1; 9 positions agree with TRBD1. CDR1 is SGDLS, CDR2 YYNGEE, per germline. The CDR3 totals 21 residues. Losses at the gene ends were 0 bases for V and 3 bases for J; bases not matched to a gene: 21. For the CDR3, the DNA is TGTGCCAGCAGCGTAGGAATGGGGTTGTTAACAGGGGGCGTGAGGGACACTGAAGCTTTCTTT. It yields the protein CASSVGMGLLTGGVRDTEAFF.

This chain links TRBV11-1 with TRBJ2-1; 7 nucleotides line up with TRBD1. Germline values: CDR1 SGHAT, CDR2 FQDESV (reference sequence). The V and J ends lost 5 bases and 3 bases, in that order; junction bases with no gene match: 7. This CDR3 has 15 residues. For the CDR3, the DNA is TGTGCCAGCAGCAAGGACAGGCCTGGCTACAATGAGCAGTTCTTC. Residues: CASSKDRPGYNEQFF.

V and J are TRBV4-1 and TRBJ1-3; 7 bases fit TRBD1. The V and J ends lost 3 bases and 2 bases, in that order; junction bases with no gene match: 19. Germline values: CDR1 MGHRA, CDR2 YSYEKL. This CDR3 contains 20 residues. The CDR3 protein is CASSQGVWTGLYQTGNTIYF. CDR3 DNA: TGCGCCAGCAGCCAGGGGGTCTGGACAGGCTTATACCAAACTGGAAACACCATATATTTT.